This is a list of T cell receptor beta chains from one sample in a study of OX40 agonist ivuxolimab in advanced cancers. Generated by immunoSEQ multiplex PCR, the TCRdb table keeps only in-frame clones and is missing some. The sample records about 15,000 clones, roughly 65% being singletons. The sample was CD4+ or CD8+ T cells sorted from blood, taken in a trial of the OX40 agonist ivuxolimab. Every receptor here comes from an adult with an advanced solid tumor such as melanoma, head and neck, liver or kidney cancer. Each CDR3 is given with its conserved first and last residue. The D gene is left open where the match is weak. Clone size is not always given. Where it is, it says once, few, many or a class for expanded clones.

j_call v_call clone_size d_call cdr3_nt cdr3_aa
TRBJ2-1 TRBV28 - TRBD1 TGTGCCAGCAGCCCTTTAAGGGACAGTTACAATGAGCAGTTCTTC CASSPLRDSYNEQFF
TRBJ1-5 TRBV7-3 - - TGTGCCAGCAGCCAATCAGCCCCAGCATTT CASSQSAPAF
TRBJ2-7 TRBV10-3 - TRBD2 TGTGCCATCATGACTAGCGGGACCCACGAGCAGTACTTC CAIMTSGTHEQYF
TRBJ2-2 TRBV7-9 - - TGTGCCAGCAGCCATACACTAGCCAAGAGGGCGGACACCGGGGAGCTGTTTTTT CASSHTLAKRADTGELFF
TRBJ2-7 TRBV27 - TRBD2 TGTGCCAGCAGTTCCGGGAGCGGGAGCGCCTACGAGCAGTACTTC CASSSGSGSAYEQYF
TRBJ1-1 TRBV7-6 - - TGTGCCAGCAGCTTAACGGGAACTGAAGCTTTCTTT CASSLTGTEAFF
TRBJ1-3 TRBV12-5 few - TGTGCTAGTGGTTTGGAAGAGGGGCCAGTTGGAAACACCATATATTTT CASGLEEGPVGNTIYF
TRBJ1-5 TRBV19 - - TGTGCCAGTAGTATCGCCGATAGCAATCAGCCCCAGCATTTT CASSIADSNQPQHF
TRBJ2-7 TRBV7-8 - TRBD2 TGTGCCAGCAGCTTAGCGGTGGCGGGAGGGAACGAGCAGTACTTC CASSLAVAGGNEQYF
TRBJ2-7 TRBV7-8 - - TGTGCCAGCAGCTTGGGGGGAACCTACGAGCAGTACTTC CASSLGGTYEQYF
TRBJ1-1 TRBV9 - - TGTGCCAGCAGCGTAGGCCCGGACAAGAACACTGAAGCTTTCTTT CASSVGPDKNTEAFF
TRBJ1-3 TRBV7-8 once - TGTGCCAGCAGCTTTTGGGGCTCTGGAAACACCATATATTTT CASSFWGSGNTIYF
TRBJ2-7 TRBV6-5 - - TGTGCCAGCAGTTACTACAGCGAGCAGTACTTC CASSYYSEQYF
TRBJ1-2 TRBV27 - - TGTGCCACCAGAGGGTCCGGTAACTATGGCTACACCTTC CATRGSGNYGYTF